This TCR beta chain was obtained from a study of cytomegalovirus exposure and HLA in healthy donors. The PCR contained 60 Vbeta and 13 Jbeta primers. The method was immunoSEQ multiplex PCR; TCRdb's version includes in-frame clones alone and lacks a portion of them. Here the sample spans over 150,000 clones, roughly 85% being singletons. Only a few counts were recorded for this clone. The antigen is unknown. Study-level points and caveats: The study listed 164 cytomegalovirus-associated TCR beta chains. Across all donors, roughly uniform sequencing depth was an assumption of the presence/absence analyses. Reports described diagnosis of cytomegalovirus status by the classifier as highly specific and sensitive. Likely technical artifact: a cluster of highly shared sequence variants.

Source material: PBMCs. The clonotype was recovered from a woman between 50 and 59 years old in good health and CMV-seronegative.

The CDR3 DNA is TGTGCCAGCAGTTATCCGACAGGGGCGATAAACACCATATATTTT. Translated: CASSYPTGAINTIYF. The chain employs TRBV5-6 and TRBJ1-3; 8 bases match TRBD1. CDR1 SGHDT and CDR2 YYEEEE come from the germline V gene. CDR3 length equals 15 residues. The V gene end was trimmed by 5 bases and the J gene end by 6 bases; junction bases not matched to a gene: 10.